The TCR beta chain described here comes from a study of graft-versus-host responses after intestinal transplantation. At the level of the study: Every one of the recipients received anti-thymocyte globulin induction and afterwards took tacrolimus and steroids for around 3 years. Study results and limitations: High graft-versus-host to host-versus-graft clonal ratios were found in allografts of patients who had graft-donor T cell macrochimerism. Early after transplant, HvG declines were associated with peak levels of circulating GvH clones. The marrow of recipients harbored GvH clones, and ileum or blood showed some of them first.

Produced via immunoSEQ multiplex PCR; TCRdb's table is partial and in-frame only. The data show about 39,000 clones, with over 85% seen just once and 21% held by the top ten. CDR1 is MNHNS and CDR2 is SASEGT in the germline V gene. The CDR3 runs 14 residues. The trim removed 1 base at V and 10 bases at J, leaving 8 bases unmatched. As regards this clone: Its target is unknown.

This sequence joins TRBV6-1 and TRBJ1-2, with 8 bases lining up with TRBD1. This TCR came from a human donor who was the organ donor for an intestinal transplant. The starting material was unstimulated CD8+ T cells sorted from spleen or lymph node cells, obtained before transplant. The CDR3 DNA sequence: TGTGCCAGCAGTGAAGTTTTGGGACAGGCTGACTACACCTTC. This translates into CASSEVLGQADYTF.